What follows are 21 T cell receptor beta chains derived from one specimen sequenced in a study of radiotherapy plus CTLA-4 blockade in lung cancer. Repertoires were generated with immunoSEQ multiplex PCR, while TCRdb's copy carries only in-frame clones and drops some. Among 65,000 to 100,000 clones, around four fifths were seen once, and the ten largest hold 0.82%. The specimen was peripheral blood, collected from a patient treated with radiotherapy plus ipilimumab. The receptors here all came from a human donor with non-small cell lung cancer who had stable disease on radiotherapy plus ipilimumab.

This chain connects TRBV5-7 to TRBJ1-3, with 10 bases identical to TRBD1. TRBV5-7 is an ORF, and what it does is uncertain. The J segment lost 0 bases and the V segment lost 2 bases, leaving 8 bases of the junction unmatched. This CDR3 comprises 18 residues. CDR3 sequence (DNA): TGTGCCAGCAGCTTTTGGGACAGGGGCCAGAGCTCTGGAAACACCATATATTTT. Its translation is CASSFWDRGQSSGNTIYF.

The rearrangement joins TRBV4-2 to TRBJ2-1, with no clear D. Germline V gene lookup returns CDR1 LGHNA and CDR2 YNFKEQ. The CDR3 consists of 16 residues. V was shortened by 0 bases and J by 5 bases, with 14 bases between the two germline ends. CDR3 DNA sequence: TGTGCCAGCAGCCAAGATCGAAGAGCTTACCACAATGAGCAGTTCTTC. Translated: CASSQDRRAYHNEQFF.

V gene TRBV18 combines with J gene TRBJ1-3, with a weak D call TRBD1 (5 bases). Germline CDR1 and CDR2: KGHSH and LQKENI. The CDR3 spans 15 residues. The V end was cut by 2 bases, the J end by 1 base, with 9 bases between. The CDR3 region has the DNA TGTGCCAGCTCACCATCGGCAGGGTCTGGAAACACCATATATTTT. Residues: CASSPSAGSGNTIYF.

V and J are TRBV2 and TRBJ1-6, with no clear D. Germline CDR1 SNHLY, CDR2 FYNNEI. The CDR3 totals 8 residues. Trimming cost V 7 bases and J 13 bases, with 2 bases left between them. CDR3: CASTPLHF. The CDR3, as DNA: TGTGCCAGCACCCCCCTCCACTTT.

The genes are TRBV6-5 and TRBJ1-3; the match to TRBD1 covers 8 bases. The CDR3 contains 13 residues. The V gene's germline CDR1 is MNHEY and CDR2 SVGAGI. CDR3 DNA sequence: TGTCGAGGCAGGGGGCTTTGTGGAAACACCATATATTTT. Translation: CRGRGLCGNTIYF.

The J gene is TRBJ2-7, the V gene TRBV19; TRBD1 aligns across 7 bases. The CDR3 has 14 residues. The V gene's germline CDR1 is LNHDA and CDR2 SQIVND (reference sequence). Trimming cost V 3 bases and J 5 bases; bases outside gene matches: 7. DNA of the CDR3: TGTGCCAGTAGTATGAGGAGACAGGGAGACGAGCAGTACTTC. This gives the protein CASSMRRQGDEQYF.

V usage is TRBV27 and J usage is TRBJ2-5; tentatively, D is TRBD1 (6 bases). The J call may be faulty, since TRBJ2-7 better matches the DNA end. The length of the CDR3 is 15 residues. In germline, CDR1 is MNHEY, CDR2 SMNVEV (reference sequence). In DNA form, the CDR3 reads TGTGCCAGCAGTATTGGACCAGGGGCCTCCTACGAGCAGTACTTC. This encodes CASSIGPGASYEQYF.

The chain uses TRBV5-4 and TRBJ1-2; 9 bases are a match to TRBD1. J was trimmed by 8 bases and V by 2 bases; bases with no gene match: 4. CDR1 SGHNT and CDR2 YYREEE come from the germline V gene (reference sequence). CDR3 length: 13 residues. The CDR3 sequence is CASSFTGGKGYTF. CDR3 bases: TGTGCCAGCAGCTTCACAGGGGGCAAAGGCTACACCTTC.

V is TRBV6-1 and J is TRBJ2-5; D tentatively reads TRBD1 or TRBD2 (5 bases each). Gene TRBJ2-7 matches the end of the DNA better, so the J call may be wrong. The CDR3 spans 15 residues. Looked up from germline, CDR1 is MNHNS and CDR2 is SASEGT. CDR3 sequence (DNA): TGTGCCAGCAGTGAAAGAGGGGCAGGGCCCTACGAGCAGTACTTC. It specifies CASSERGAGPYEQYF.

The CDR3 DNA sequence: TGTGCCAGCTCACCCGGAGTGGGGGGTAATGGCTACACCTTC. Its protein is CASSPGVGGNGYTF. The V and J genes are TRBV18 and TRBJ1-2, with D possibly being TRBD1 (5 bases). This CDR3 spans 14 amino acids. The V gene lost 3 bases and the J gene lost 6 bases, with 14 bases spanning the gap. Looked up from germline, CDR1 is KGHSH and CDR2 is LQKENI.

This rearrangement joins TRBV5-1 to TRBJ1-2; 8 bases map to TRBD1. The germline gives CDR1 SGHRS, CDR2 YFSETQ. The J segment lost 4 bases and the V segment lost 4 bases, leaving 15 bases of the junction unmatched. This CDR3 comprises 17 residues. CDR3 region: CASSESQGAKLGYGYTF. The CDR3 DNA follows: TGCGCCAGCAGCGAGAGCCAGGGGGCGAAACTAGGCTATGGCTACACCTTC.

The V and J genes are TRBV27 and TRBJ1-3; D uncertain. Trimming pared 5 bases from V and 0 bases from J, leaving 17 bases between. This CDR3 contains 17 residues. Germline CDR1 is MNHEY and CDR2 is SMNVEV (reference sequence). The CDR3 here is CASSPRAQPSSGNTIYF. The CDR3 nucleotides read TGTGCCAGCAGTCCCCGGGCTCAACCCTCCTCTGGAAACACCATATATTTT.

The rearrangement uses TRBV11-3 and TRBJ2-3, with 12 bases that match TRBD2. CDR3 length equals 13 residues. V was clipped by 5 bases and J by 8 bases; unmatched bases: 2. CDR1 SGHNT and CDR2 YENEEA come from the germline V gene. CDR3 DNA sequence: TGTGCCAGCAGCGCGGGACTAGCGGGTACGCAGTATTTT. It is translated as CASSAGLAGTQYF. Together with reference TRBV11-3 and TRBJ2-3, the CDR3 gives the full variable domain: EAGVVQSPRYKIIEKKQPVAFWCNPISGHNTLYWYLQNLGQGPELLIRYENEEAVDDSQLPKDRFSAERLKGVDSTLKIQPAELGDSAVYLCASSAGLAGTQYFGPGTRLTVL.

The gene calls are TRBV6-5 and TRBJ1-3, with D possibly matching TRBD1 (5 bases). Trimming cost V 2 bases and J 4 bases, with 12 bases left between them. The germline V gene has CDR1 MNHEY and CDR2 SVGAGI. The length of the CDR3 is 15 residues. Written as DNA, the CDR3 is TGTGCCAGCAGTTACGAGGGGATTTCAGGAAACACCATATATTTT. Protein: CASSYEGISGNTIYF.

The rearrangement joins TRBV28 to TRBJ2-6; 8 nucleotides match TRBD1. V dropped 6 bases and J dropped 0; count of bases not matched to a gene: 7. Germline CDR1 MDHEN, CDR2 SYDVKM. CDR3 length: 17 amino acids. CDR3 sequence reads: CASRGDRPTSGANVLTF. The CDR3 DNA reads TGTGCCAGCAGGGGGGACAGGCCGACCTCTGGGGCCAACGTCCTGACTTTC.

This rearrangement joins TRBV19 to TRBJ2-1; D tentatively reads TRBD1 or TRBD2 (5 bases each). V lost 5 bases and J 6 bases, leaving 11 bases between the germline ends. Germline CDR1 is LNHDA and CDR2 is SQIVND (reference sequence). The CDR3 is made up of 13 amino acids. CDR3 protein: CASSRRDVNEQFF. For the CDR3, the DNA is TGTGCCAGTAGTCGCCGGGACGTCAATGAGCAGTTCTTC.

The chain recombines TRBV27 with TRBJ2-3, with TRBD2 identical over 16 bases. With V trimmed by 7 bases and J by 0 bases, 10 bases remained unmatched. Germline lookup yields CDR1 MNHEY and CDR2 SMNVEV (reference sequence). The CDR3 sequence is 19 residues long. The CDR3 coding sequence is TGTGCCAGCATTGACGGGACTAGCGGGAGGGCATTAAGCACAGATACGCAGTATTTT. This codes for CASIDGTSGRALSTDTQYF.

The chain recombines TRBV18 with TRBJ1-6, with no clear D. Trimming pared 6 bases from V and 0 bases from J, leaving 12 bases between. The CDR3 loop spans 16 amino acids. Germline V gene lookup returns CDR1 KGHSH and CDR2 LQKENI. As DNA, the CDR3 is TGTGCCAGCTCCCCGACATCGAGCTCCTATAATTCACCCCTCCACTTT. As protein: CASSPTSSSYNSPLHF.

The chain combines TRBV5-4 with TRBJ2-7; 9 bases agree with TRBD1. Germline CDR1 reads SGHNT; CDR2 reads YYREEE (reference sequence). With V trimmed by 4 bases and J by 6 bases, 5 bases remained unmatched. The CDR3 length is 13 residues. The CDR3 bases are TGTGCCAGCAGCGGACAGGGGATGGGCGAGCAGTACTTC. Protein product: CASSGQGMGEQYF.

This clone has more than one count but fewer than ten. CDR3 protein: CASSATGNEQYF. CDR3 coding DNA: TGTGCCAGCAGCGCCACAGGAAACGAGCAGTACTTC. This chain joins TRBV7-9 and TRBJ2-7; D may be TRBD1 (5 bases). Germline V gene sequence: CDR1 SEHNR, CDR2 FQNEAQ (reference sequence). The CDR3 runs 12 residues. V was shortened by 5 bases and J by 5 bases, with 10 bases between the two germline ends.

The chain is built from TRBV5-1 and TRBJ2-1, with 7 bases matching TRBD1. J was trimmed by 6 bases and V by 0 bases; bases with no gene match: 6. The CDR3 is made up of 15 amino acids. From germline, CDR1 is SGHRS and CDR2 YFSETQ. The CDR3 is CASSLAWAGGNEQFF. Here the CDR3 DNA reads TGCGCCAGCAGCTTGGCCTGGGCAGGGGGCAATGAGCAGTTCTTC.